This T cell receptor beta chain came from a study of T cells in localized non-small cell lung cancer. This clone has just a few counts. Method: immunoSEQ multiplex PCR; TCRdb's copy keeps in-frame clones and lacks some. The sample records about 1,400 clones, 22% being singletons. The V end was cut by 5 bases, the J end by 0 bases, with 8 bases between. Germline CDR1 reads SGHNT; CDR2 reads YENEEA. The CDR3 length is 14 residues. The chain recombines TRBV11-3 with TRBJ1-3; D possibly corresponds to TRBD1 (5 bases). This clonotype originated in a male donor older than 55 with stage III squamous cell lung carcinoma. The source was lung tumor tissue, collected before any cancer treatment. The CDR3 nucleotides are TGTGCCAGCAGCCGGGACCCCTCTGGAAACACCATATATTTT. Encoded protein: CASSRDPSGNTIYF.